The next 10 T cell receptor beta chains were all read from a single sample in a study of cytotoxic CD8 clonotypes in ibrutinib-treated CLL. Libraries were prepared by immunoSEQ multiplex PCR; TCRdb keeps only in-frame clonotypes and omits some of them. In the table there are about 85,000 clones, around 75% of which are singletons. Specimen: PBMCs, collected after 12 months of ibrutinib treatment. These receptors all stem from a human donor with chronic lymphocytic leukemia.

This clone was picked up one time. The chain carries TRBV4-3 and TRBJ2-7; the D is unclear. Germline CDR1 reads LGHNA; CDR2 reads YSLEER. The V and J ends lost 7 bases and 2 bases respectively, with 18 bases between them. The CDR3 contains 15 residues. The CDR3 sequence is CASTLNEISPYEQYF. The CDR3 bases are TGCGCCAGCACCCTCAACGAGATTTCGCCCTACGAGCAGTACTTC.

This chain links TRBV25-1 with TRBJ2-5, with D unclear. The CDR3 is 14 residues long. V was pared by 4 bases and J by 0 bases, with 9 bases between. Germline values: CDR1 MGHDK, CDR2 SYGVNS. The DNA for the CDR3 is TGTGCCAGCAGTGCCTGGACCCACCAAGAGACCCAGTACTTC. Translated: CASSAWTHQETQYF.

The chain's CDR3 is CAWSVTGHEQYF. In DNA, the CDR3 is TGTGCCTGGAGTGTCACGGGCCACGAGCAGTACTTC. This sequence joins TRBV30 and TRBJ2-7; D is undetermined. Per germline, CDR1 GTSNPN and CDR2 SVGIG (reference sequence). V was pared by 0 bases and J by 5 bases, with 8 bases between. The length of the CDR3 is 12 residues.

This clone was picked up one time. V gene TRBV5-1 combines with J gene TRBJ1-4, with D possibly TRBD1 on 5 matching bases. V lost 0 bases, J lost 4 bases, and 10 bases lay in between. CDR1 SGHRS and CDR2 YFSETQ come from the germline V gene. This CDR3 region has 15 residues. CDR3 nucleotides: TGCGCCAGCAGCTTGGGAGGGACCATTAATGAAAAACTGTTTTTT. This codes for CASSLGGTINEKLFF.

The chain is built from TRBV9 and TRBJ2-1; no reliable D call. The length of the CDR3 is 13 residues. V was trimmed by 4 bases and J by 8 bases, leaving 13 bases between them. The germline gives CDR1 SGDLS, CDR2 YYNGEE. The CDR3 nucleotides are TGTGCCAGCAGCCCGCAGGTGTCAGATGAGCAGTTCTTC. It is translated as CASSPQVSDEQFF.

The chain's CDR3 is CASSFGSQETQYF. In nucleotides, the CDR3 is TGCGCCAGCAGCTTTGGGAGCCAAGAGACCCAGTACTTC. J is TRBJ2-5 and V is TRBV5-1, with D possibly TRBD2 on 5 matching bases. Trimming pared 2 bases from V and 1 base from J, leaving 6 bases between. CDR3 length equals 13 residues. Germline V gene data show CDR1 as SGHRS and CDR2 as YFSETQ.

The genes are TRBV11-2 and TRBJ2-3; no clear D gene. This CDR3 has 13 residues. Germline lookup yields CDR1 SGHAT and CDR2 FQNNGV. V was shortened by 5 bases and J by 4 bases, with 10 bases between the two germline ends. Here the CDR3 reads CASSPPFADTQYF. DNA for the CDR3: TGTGCCAGCAGCCCTCCTTTCGCAGATACGCAGTATTTT.

This chain uses TRBV14 with TRBJ1-3; D call uncertain. In germline, CDR1 is SGHDN, CDR2 FVKESK. This CDR3 region has 14 residues. V shed 1 base and J shed 4 bases, with 8 bases lying between them. CDR3 sequence: CASSQVFSGNTIYF. CDR3 bases: TGTGCCAGCAGCCAAGTATTTTCCGGAAACACCATATATTTT.

V is TRBV19 and J is TRBJ1-5; 10 bases are shared with TRBD1. The CDR3 is 15 amino acids. The V gene end was trimmed by 7 bases and the J gene end by 6 bases; junction bases not matched to a gene: 9. CDR1 and CDR2 from the germline V gene are LNHDA and SQIVND (reference sequence). This CDR3 is CASTTRTGGGQPQHF. DNA of the CDR3: TGTGCCAGTACCACCCGGACAGGGGGGGGTCAGCCCCAGCATTTT.

About this clone itself: This same CDR3 is encoded by further DNA sequences in the sample. This chain links TRBV5-1 with TRBJ1-1; D is unclear. V shed 0 bases and J shed 2 bases, with 5 bases lying between them. The CDR3 has 13 amino acids. CDR1 and CDR2 (germline): SGHRS, YFSETQ. The CDR3 protein is CASSLGANTEAFF. CDR3 coding DNA: TGCGCCAGCAGCTTGGGGGCTAACACTGAAGCTTTCTTT.